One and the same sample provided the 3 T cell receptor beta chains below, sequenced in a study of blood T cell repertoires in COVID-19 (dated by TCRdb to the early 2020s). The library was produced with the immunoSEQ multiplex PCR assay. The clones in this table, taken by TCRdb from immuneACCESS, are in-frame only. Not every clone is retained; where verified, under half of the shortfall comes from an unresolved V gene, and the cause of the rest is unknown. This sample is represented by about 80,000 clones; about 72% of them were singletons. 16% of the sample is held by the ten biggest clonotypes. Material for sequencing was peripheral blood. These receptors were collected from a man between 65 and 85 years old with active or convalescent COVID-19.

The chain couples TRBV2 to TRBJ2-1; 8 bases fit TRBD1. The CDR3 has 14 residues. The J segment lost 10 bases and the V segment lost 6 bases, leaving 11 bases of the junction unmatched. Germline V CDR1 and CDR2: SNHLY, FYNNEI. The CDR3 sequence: CASRGIRGRQEQFF. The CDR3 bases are TGTGCCAGCAGGGGCATCAGGGGGCGTCAGGAGCAGTTCTTC.

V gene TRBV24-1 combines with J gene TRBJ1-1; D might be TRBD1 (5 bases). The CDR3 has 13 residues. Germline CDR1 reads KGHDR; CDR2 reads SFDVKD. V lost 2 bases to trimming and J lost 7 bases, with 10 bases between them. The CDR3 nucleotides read TGTGCCACCAGTGATTCGTACAGGAGTGAAGCTTTCTTT. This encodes CATSDSYRSEAFF.

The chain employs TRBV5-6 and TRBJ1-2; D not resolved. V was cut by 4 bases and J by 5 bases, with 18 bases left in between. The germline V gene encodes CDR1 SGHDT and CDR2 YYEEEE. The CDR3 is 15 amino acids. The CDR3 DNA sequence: TGTGCCAGCAGCCCTCCAATAAGTACAGTTTATGGCTACACCTTC. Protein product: CASSPPISTVYGYTF.